The clone carrying this TCR beta chain came up once. Compared with germline, one end of the junction differs, possibly owing to a read error. The CDR3 is 12 residues long. The germline gives CDR1 SGHNT, CDR2 YENEEA. The sample comes from a study of T cell changes during pregnancy in multiple sclerosis. Clones were read by immunoSEQ multiplex PCR, and TCRdb kept only the in-frame ones, dropping some. The sample records 60,000 to 70,000 clones, 91% being singletons. Specimen: peripheral blood, collected after pregnancy. This sequence originates from a female donor in good health, enrolled as a control in a pregnancy study. This chain joins TRBV11-3 and TRBJ1-6, with D uncertain. The CDR3 DNA is TGTGCCAGCAGCTTACCAGATTCGCCCCTCCACTTT. Protein: CASSLPDSPLHF.